Presented here are 16 T cell receptor beta chains from one specimen sequenced in a study of control samples from healthy donors and cancer patients. The assay was immunoSEQ multiplex PCR, and TCRdb's table has in-frame clones only and misses some. The sample contains 90,000 to 110,000 clones, roughly 89% of which appear only once. Sequencing used blood. Every receptor here comes from a woman between 45 and 65 years old in good health.

This clone was observed once. The rearrangement uses TRBV29-1 and TRBJ2-4, with D possibly called TRBD1 or TRBD2 (5 bases each). CDR1 and CDR2 (germline): SQVTM, ANQGSEA. The CDR3 extends over 14 amino acids. The germline V and J ends were trimmed by 5 bases and 0 bases, with 11 bases remaining between them. In DNA, the CDR3 is TGCAGCGTTCTGGGACGGTTAGCCAAAAACATTCAGTACTTC. Translating gives CSVLGRLAKNIQYF.

V usage is TRBV4-1 and J usage is TRBJ1-5; no reliable D call. CDR1 and CDR2 from the germline V gene are MGHRA and YSYEKL. V dropped 0 bases and J dropped 7 bases, with 10 bases sitting between them. This CDR3 spans 14 amino acids. The CDR3 loop reads CASSQDGTGQPQHF. In DNA form, the CDR3 reads TGCGCCAGCAGCCAAGACGGTACGGGGCAGCCCCAGCATTTT.

V and J are TRBV19 and TRBJ1-6, with 7 bases lining up with TRBD1. This CDR3 contains 12 residues. Germline lookup yields CDR1 LNHDA and CDR2 SQIVND (reference sequence). The V and J ends lost 6 bases and 15 bases, in that order; junction bases with no gene match: 8. The CDR3, as DNA: TGTGCCAGTAGGGCTCAGGGGGAGGGCCTCCACTTT. It translates to CASRAQGEGLHF.

The gene calls are TRBV5-1 and TRBJ1-2; D unclear. The CDR3 runs 12 residues. Trimming shortened V by 0 bases and J by 7 bases, and 7 bases separated the two germline ends. Germline loops: CDR1 SGHRS, CDR2 YFSETQ. CDR3 loop: CASSLGSVGYTF. The CDR3 nucleotides read TGCGCCAGCAGCTTGGGTTCGGTTGGCTACACCTTC.

This rearrangement joins TRBV6-6 to TRBJ2-1; D is unresolved. Looked up from germline, CDR1 is MNHNY and CDR2 is SVGAGI (reference sequence). The CDR3 contains 11 residues. The ends were cut back, 5 bases at V and 7 bases at J, with 6 bases in the middle. The CDR3 DNA reads TGTGCCAGCAGTCCCCTAAATGAGCAGTTCTTC. Its translation is CASSPLNEQFF.

The chain combines TRBV3-1 (or the pseudogene TRBV3-2) with TRBJ1-6; no reliable D call. The CDR3 runs 16 residues. The ends were cut back, 0 bases at V and 7 bases at J, with 13 bases in the middle. Germline-derived CDR1 and CDR2 are LGHDT and YNNKEL (reference sequence). The CDR3 protein is CASSQDQVTGNSPLHF. CDR3 DNA sequence: TGTGCCAGCAGCCAAGATCAGGTGACGGGCAATTCACCCCTCCACTTT.

The chain combines TRBV4-1 with TRBJ2-4, with D possibly TRBD1 on 5 matching bases. The CDR3 length is 18 residues. V was pared by 3 bases and J by 0 bases, with 18 bases between. Germline CDR1 reads MGHRA; CDR2 reads YSYEKL. In DNA form, the CDR3 reads TGCGCCAGCAGCCAGGGCCCCCAGGGCAGACTAGCCAAAAACATTCAGTACTTC. Residues: CASSQGPQGRLAKNIQYF.

Points on this clone: At the DNA level, this CDR3 is encoded by other sequences in the same sample as well. The DNA for the CDR3 is TGTGCCACCTCGGACTTTTTAAGAACCGGGGAGCTGTTTTTT. It encodes CATSDFLRTGELFF. The rearrangement uses TRBV24-1 and TRBJ2-2; D is possibly TRBD2 (5 bases). CDR1 and CDR2 from the germline V gene are KGHDR and SFDVKD. The CDR3 covers 14 residues. V was trimmed by 9 bases and J by 5 bases, leaving 15 bases between them.

This clone was seen a few times. The chain joins TRBV7-2 to TRBJ1-4, with D hard to call. The V end lost 9 bases, the J end lost 4 bases, and 15 bases lay between the germline ends. The germline CDR1 and CDR2 sequences are SGHTA and FQGNSA. There are 14 residues in the CDR3. The CDR3 DNA is TGTGCCAGTGGTCTTCTTGGTTATAATGAAAAACTGTTTTTT. Translation gives CASGLLGYNEKLFF.

This rearrangement joins TRBV19 to TRBJ2-7; D unclear. The CDR3 extends over 15 amino acids. From germline, CDR1 is LNHDA and CDR2 SQIVND (reference sequence). The V and J ends lost 4 bases and 3 bases respectively, with 16 bases between them. DNA of the CDR3: TGTGCCAGTAGTACTACAGTCTATGGGATCTACGAGCAGTACTTC. Amino acids: CASSTTVYGIYEQYF. Together with reference TRBV19 and TRBJ2-7, the CDR3 gives the full variable domain: DGGITQSPKYLFRKEGQNVTLSCEQNLNHDAMYWYRQDPGQGLRLIYYSQIVNDFQKGDIAEGYSVSREKKESFPLTVTSAQKNPTAFYLCASSTTVYGIYEQYFGPGTRLTVT.

The chain links TRBV9 to TRBJ1-5; D is possibly TRBD1 (5 bases). This CDR3 has 15 residues. Trimming took off 3 bases at V and 6 bases at J, with 16 bases between the two ends. CDR1 and CDR2 (germline): SGDLS, YYNGEE. The CDR3 coding sequence is TGTGCCAGCAGCGACGGGACGTGGGGGGGTCAGCCCCAGCATTTT. Encoded protein: CASSDGTWGGQPQHF.

The chain is built from TRBV2 and TRBJ2-3, with TRBD2 identical over 10 bases. The CDR3 extends over 15 amino acids. After removal of 7 bases from V and 6 bases from J, the junction contained 10 bases not matched to a gene. Germline V lookup: CDR1 SNHLY, CDR2 FYNNEI. The CDR3 DNA sequence: TGTGCCAGCACACCTAGCGGGAGCCTTAAGGATACGCAGTATTTT. Protein product: CASTPSGSLKDTQYF.

This chain links TRBV29-1 with TRBJ2-7, with a tentative D call TRBD1 (6 bases). V shed 8 bases and J shed 3 bases, with 23 bases lying between them. Germline V gene data show CDR1 as SQVTM and CDR2 as ANQGSEA. The CDR3 spans 15 residues. CDR3 in amino acids: CSPLQDSQMDYEQYV. The CDR3 coding sequence is TGCAGCCCCCTGCAGGACAGTCAAATGGACTACGAGCAGTACGTC.

The rearrangement uses TRBV6-5 and TRBJ1-1, with TRBD1 as a possible D gene (5 bases). In germline, CDR1 is MNHEY, CDR2 SVGAGI. Trimming cost V 2 bases and J 5 bases, with 6 bases left between them. The CDR3 covers 12 residues. The CDR3: CASSYGGTEAFF. CDR3 in DNA: TGTGCCAGCAGTTACGGGGGGACTGAAGCTTTCTTT.

Only a few counts were recorded for this clone. The chain links TRBV6-1 to TRBJ2-7; D is tentatively TRBD1 or TRBD2 (6 bases each). In germline, CDR1 is MNHNS, CDR2 SASEGT. The CDR3 extends over 17 amino acids. Between the trimmed V and J ends, which lost 2 bases and 0 bases, there was a span of 17 bases. The CDR3 region has the DNA TGTGCCAGCAGTGAACGGGCCGGCGGGGACAACTCCTACGAGCAGTACTTC. Protein sequence: CASSERAGGDNSYEQYF.

V usage is TRBV6-5 and J usage is TRBJ1-3; tentatively, D is TRBD1 (5 bases). Deletions cut 8 bases from V and 3 bases from J, with 17 bases between. Germline V lookup: CDR1 MNHEY, CDR2 SVGAGI. The CDR3 runs to 15 residues. CDR3 sequence reads: CASGLGRSGGNTIYF. Here the CDR3 DNA reads TGTGCCAGCGGCCTGGGACGTAGTGGTGGAAACACCATATATTTT.